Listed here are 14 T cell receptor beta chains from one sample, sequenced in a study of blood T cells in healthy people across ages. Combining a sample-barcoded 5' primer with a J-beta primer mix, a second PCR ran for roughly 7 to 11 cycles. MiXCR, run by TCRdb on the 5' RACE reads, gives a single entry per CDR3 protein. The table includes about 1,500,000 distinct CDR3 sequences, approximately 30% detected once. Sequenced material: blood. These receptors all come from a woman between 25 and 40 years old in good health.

CDR3 amino acids: CAISESMFVEAFF. In DNA form, the CDR3 reads TGTGCCATCAGTGAGTCAATGTTCGTTGAAGCTTTCTTT. The chain couples TRBV10-3 to TRBJ1-1; D is undetermined. The V end lost 0 bases, the J end lost 7 bases, and 9 bases lay between the germline ends. The germline gives CDR1 ENHRY, CDR2 SYGVKD. The CDR3 is 13 amino acids.

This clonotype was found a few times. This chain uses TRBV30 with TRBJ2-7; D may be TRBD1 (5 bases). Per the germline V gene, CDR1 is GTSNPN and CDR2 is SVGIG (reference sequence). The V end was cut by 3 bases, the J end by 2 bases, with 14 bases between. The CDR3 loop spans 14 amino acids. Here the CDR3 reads CAWRMKAGTYEQYF. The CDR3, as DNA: TGTGCCTGGAGGATGAAGGCAGGGACCTACGAGCAGTACTTC.

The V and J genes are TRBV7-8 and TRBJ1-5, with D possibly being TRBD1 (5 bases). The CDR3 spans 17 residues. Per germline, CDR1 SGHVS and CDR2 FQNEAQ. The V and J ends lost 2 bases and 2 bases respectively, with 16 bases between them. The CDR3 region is CASSLKGGGFRNQPQHF. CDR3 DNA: TGTGCCAGCAGCTTAAAAGGCGGGGGATTTCGCAATCAGCCCCAGCATTTT.

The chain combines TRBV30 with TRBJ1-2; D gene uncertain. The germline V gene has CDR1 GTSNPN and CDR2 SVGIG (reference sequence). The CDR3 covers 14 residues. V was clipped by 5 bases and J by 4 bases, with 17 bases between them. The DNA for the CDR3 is TGTGCCTGGTCCGTCGACGACGGAACCTATGGCTACACCTTC. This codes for CAWSVDDGTYGYTF.

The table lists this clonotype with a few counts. CDR3 residues: CSARDPGRRTDGYTF. In DNA form, the CDR3 reads TGCAGTGCTAGAGATCCCGGACGAAGGACGGATGGCTACACCTTC. The chain uses TRBV20-1 and TRBJ1-2; no clear D gene. This CDR3 has 15 residues. Trimming pared 0 bases from V and 6 bases from J, leaving 17 bases between. Per the germline V gene, CDR1 is DFQATT and CDR2 is SNEGSKA (reference sequence).

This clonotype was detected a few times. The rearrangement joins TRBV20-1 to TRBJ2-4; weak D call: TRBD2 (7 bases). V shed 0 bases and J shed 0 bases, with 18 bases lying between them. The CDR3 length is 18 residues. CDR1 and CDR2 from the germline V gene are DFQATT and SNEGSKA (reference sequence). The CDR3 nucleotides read TGCAGTGCTAGAGATCCCCTTTGGGGGGGGCAAGCCAAAAACATTCAGTACTTC. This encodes CSARDPLWGGQAKNIQYF.

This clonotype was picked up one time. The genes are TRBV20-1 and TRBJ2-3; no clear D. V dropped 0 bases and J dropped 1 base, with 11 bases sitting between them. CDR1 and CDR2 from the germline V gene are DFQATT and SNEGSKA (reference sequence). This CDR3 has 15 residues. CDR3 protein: CSARDVETGTDTQYF. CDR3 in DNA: TGCAGTGCTAGAGACGTGGAAACGGGCACAGATACGCAGTATTTT.

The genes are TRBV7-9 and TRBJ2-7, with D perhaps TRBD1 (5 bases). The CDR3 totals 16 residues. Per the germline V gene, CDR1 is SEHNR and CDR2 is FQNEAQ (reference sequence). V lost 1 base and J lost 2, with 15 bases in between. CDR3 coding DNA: TGTGCCAGCAGCTTAGTCCAGGGCACTAAGACCTACGAGCAGTACTTC. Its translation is CASSLVQGTKTYEQYF.

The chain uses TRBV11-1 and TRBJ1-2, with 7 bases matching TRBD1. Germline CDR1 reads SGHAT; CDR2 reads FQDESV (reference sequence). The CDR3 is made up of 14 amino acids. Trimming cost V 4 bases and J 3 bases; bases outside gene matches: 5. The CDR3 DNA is TGTGCCAGCAGCTCGGTAGGGACAGACTATGGCTACACCTTC. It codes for CASSSVGTDYGYTF.

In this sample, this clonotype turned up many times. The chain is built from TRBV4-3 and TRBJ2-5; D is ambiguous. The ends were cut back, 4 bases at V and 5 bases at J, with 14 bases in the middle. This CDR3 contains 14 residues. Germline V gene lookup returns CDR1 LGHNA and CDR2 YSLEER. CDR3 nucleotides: TGCGCCAGCAGCCGAGAGGCTAATTTGGAGACCCAGTACTTC. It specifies CASSREANLETQYF.

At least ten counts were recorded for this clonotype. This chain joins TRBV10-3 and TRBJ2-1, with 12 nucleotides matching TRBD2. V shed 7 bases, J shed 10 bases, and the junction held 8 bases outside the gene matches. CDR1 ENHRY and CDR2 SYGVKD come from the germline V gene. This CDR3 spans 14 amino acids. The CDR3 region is CAIKEGLAGLEQFF. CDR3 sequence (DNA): TGTGCCATCAAGGAGGGACTAGCGGGTCTCGAGCAGTTCTTC.

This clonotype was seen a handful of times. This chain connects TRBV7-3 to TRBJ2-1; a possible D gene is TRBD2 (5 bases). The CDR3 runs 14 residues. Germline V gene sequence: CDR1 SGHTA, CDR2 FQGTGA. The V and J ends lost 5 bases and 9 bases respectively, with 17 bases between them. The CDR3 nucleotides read TGTGCCAGCAGCAAAACTAGGGCGGCGGGTGAGCAGTTCTTC. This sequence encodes CASSKTRAAGEQFF.

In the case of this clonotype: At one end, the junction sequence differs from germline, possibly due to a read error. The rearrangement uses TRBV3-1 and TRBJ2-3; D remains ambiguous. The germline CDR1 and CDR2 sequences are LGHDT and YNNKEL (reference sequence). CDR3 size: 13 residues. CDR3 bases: TGTACCAGCAGCCCTAACCTTGCAGATACGCAGTATTTT. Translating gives CTSSPNLADTQYF.

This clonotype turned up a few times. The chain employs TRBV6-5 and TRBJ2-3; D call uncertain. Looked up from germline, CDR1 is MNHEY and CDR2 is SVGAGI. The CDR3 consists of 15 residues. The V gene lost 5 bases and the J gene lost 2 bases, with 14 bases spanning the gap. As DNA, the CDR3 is TGTGCCAGCAGTCCCGGCTCCTCGGACACAGATACGCAGTATTTT. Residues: CASSPGSSDTDTQYF.